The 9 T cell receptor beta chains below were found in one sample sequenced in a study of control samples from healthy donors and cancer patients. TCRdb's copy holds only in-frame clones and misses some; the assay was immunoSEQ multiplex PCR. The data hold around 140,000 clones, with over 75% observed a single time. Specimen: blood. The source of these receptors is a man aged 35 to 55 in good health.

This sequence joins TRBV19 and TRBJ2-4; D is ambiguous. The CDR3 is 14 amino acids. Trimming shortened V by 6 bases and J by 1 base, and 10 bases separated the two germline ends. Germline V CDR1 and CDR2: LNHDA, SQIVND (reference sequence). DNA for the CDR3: TGTGCCAGTAGAGACCCCGGGGCCAAAAACATTCAGTACTTC. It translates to CASRDPGAKNIQYF.

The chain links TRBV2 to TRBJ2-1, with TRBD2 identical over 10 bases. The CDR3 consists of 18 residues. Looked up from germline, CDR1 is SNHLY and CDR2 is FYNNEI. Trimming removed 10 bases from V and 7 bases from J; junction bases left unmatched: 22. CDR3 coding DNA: TGTGCCATCGAAAGAGAGATCCGAGCGGGGGGGGAGATTAATGAGCAGTTCTTC. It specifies CAIEREIRAGGEINEQFF.

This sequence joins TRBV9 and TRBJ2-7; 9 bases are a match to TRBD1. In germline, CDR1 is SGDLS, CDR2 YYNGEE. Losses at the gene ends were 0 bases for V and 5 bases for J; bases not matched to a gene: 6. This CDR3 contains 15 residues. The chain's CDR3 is CASSVGWDRAHEQYF. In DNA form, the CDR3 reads TGTGCCAGCAGCGTAGGGTGGGACAGGGCCCACGAGCAGTACTTC. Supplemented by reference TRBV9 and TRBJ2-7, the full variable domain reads DSGVTQTPKHLITATGQRVTLRCSPRSGDLSVYWYQQSLDQGLQFLIQYYNGEERAKGNILERFSAQQFPDLHSELNLSSLELGDSALYFCASSVGWDRAHEQYFGPGTRLTVT.

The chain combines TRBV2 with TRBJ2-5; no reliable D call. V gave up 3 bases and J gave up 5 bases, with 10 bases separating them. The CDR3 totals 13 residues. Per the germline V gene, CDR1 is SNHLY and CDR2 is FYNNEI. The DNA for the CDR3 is TGTGCCAGCAGTGATCGGGCTCAGGAGACCCAGTACTTC. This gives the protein CASSDRAQETQYF. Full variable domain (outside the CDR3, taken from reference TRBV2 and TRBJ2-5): EPEVTQTPSHQVTQMGQEVILRCVPISNHLYFYWYRQILGQKVEFLVSFYNNEISEKSEIFDDQFSVERPDGSNFTLKIRSTKLEDSAMYFCASSDRAQETQYFGPGTRLLVL.

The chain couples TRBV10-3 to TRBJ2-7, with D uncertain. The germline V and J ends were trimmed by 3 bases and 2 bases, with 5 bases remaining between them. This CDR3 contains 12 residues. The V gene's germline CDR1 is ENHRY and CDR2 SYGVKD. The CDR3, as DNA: TGTGCCATCAGTGACGGACCCTACGAGCAGTACTTC. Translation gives CAISDGPYEQYF.

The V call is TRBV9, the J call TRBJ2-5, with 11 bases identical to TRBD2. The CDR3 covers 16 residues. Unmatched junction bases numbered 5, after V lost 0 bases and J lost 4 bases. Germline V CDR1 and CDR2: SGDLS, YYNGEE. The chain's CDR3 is CASSVELAGAGETQYF. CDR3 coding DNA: TGTGCCAGCAGCGTAGAACTAGCGGGGGCCGGAGAGACCCAGTACTTC.

CDR3 bases: TGTGCCAGCAGTACCCACGAGGTGGCCGAAGAGACCCAGTACTTC. Residues: CASSTHEVAEETQYF. This chain connects TRBV28 to TRBJ2-5; D is unclear. Germline V gene sequence: CDR1 MDHEN, CDR2 SYDVKM. This CDR3 has 15 amino acids. Trimming left V 5 bases short and J 3 bases short, with 16 bases between.

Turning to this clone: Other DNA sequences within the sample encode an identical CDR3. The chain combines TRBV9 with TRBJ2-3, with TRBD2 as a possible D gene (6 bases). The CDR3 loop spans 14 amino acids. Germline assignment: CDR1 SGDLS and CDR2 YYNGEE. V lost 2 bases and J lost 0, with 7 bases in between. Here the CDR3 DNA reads TGTGCCAGCAGCGTTGCGGGGAGCACAGATACGCAGTATTTT. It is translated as CASSVAGSTDTQYF.

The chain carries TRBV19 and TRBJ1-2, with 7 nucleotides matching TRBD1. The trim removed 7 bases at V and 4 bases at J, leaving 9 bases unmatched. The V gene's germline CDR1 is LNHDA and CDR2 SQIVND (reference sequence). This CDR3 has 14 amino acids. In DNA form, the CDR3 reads TGTGCCAGTACCGTAAACAGGGGCGGCTATGGCTACACCTTC. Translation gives CASTVNRGGYGYTF.